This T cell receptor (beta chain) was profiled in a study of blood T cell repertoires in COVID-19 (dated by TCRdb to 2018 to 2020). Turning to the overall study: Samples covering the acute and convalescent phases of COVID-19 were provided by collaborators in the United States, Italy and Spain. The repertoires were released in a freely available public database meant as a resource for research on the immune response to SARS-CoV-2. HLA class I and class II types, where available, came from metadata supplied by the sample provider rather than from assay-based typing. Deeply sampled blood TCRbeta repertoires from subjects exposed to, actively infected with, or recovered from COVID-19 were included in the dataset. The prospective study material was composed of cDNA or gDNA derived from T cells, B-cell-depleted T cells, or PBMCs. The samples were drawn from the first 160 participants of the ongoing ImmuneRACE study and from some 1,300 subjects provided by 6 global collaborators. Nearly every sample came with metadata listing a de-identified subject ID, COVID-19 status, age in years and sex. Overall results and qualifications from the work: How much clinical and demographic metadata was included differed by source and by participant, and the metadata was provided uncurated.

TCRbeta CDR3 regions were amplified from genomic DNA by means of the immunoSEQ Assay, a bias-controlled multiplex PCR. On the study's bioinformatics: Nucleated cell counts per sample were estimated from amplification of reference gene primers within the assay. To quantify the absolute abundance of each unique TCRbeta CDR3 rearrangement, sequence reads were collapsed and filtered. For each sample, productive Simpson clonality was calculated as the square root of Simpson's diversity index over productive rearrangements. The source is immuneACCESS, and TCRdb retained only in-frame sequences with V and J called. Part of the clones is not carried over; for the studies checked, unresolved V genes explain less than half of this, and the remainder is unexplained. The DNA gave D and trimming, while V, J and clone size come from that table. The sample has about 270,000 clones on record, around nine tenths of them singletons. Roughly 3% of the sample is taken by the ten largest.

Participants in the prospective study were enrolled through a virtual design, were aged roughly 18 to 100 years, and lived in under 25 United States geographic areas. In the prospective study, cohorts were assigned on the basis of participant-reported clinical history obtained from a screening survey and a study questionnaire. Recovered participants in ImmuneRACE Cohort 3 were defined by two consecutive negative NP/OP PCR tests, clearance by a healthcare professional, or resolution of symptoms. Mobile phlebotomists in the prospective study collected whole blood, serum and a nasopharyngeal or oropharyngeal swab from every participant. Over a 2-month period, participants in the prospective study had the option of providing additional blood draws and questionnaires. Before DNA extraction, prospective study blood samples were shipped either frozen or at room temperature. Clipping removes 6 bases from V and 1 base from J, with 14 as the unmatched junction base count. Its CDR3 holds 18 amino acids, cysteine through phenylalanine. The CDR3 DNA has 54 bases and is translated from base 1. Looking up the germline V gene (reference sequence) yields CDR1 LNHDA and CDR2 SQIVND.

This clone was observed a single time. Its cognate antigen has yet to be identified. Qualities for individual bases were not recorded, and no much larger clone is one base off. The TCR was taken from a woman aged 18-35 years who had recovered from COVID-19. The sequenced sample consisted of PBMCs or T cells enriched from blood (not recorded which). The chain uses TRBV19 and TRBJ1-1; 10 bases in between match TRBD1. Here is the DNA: TGTGCCAGTAGCACAGTGCGGGACAGGGGCCTCGGGAACACTGAAGCTTTCTTT. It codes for CASSTVRDRGLGNTEAFF.